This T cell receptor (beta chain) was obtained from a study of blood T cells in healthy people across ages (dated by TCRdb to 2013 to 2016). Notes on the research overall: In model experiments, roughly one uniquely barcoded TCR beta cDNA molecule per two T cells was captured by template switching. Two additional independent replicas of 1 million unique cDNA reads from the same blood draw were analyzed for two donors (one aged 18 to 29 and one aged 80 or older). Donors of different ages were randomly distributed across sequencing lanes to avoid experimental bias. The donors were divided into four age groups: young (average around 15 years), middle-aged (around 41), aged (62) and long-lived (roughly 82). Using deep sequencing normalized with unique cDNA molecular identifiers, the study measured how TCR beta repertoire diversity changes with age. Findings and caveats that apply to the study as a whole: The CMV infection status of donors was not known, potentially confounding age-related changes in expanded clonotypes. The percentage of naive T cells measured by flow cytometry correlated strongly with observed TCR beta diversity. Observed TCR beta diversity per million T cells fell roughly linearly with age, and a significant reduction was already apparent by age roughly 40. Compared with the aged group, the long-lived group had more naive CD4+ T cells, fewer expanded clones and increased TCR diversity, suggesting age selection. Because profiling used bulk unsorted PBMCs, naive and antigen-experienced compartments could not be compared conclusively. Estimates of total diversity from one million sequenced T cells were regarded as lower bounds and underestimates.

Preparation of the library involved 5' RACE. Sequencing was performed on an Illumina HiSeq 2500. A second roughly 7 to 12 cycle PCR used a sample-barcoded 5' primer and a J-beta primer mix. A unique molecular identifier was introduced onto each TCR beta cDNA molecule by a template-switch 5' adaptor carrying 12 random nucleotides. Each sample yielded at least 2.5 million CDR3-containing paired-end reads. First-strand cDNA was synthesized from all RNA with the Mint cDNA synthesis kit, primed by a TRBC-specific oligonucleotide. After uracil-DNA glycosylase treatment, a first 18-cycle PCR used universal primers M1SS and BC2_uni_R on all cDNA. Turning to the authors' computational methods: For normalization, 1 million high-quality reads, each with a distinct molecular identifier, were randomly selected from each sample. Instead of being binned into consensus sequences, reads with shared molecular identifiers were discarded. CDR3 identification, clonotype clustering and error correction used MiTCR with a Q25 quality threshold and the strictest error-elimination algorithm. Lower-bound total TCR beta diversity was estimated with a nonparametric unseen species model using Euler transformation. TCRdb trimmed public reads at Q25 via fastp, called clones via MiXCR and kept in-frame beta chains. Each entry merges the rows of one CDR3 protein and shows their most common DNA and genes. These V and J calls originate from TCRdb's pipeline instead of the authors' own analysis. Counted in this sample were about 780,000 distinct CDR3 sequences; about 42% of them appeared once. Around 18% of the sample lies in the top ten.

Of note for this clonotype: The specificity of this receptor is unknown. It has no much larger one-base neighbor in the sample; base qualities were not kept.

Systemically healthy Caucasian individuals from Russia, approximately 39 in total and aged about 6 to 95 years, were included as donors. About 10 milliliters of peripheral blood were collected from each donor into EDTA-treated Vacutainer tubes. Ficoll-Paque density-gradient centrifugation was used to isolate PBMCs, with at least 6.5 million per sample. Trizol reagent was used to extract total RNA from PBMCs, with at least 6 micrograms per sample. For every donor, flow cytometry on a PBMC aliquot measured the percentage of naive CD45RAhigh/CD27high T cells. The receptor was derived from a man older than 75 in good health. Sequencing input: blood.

The base sequence is TGTGCCATCAGTGCTATCGGGGGTCTCGGAGAGACCCAGTACTTC. Its product reads: CAISAIGGLGETQYF. Rearrangement joined TRBV10-3 to TRBJ2-5; 6 matching bases give a weak D call of TRBD2. The V and J ends are trimmed by 4 bases and 4 bases, leaving 16 bases between them. Based on the germline V gene, the CDR1 and CDR2 sequences are ENHRY and SYGVKD. Including cysteine and phenylalanine, the CDR3 has 15 amino acids. The CDR3 DNA has 45 bases and is translated from base 1.